The 2 T cell receptor beta chains below all came from one sample that was sequenced in a study of early T cells in non-severe SARS-CoV-2 infection. In TCRdb, the 5' RACE reads were re-called with MiXCR into one record per CDR3 protein. The data contain 50,000 to 70,000 distinct CDR3 sequences, roughly 7.7% of them singletons. The sequenced material came from whole blood. The receptors were gathered from an adult who was a healthcare worker with PCR-confirmed SARS-CoV-2 infection or an uninfected control (not recorded which).

V is TRBV10-2 and J is TRBJ2-7; D call uncertain. Looked up from germline, CDR1 is WSHSY and CDR2 is SAAADI. The germline V and J ends were trimmed by 4 bases and 1 base, with 11 bases remaining between them. CDR3 size: 14 residues. Here the CDR3 reads CASSAQDLSYEQYF. CDR3 DNA sequence: TGCGCCAGCAGTGCGCAGGACCTATCCTACGAGCAGTACTTC.

This clonotype was counted only a few times. The chain combines TRBV4-1 with TRBJ2-1; TRBD2 agrees at 7 bases. CDR1 MGHRA and CDR2 YSYEKL come from the germline V gene. The CDR3 spans 16 residues. J was trimmed by 3 bases and V by 4 bases; bases with no gene match: 9. CDR3 sequence reads: CASSPPGAGDYNEQFF. Written as DNA, the CDR3 is TGCGCCAGCAGCCCCCCCGGGGCGGGAGACTACAATGAGCAGTTCTTC.